The 32 T cell receptor beta chains listed next were all sequenced from one sample in a study of CD8+CD57+ T cells in acquired aplastic anemia. Profiling of TCR beta VDJ combinations and CDR3 sequences used genomic DNA as template. Using its own MiXCR run on the reads, TCRdb lists one record per CDR3 protein. The sample has approximately 160,000 distinct CDR3 sequences; around 47% are singletons. Patients chosen for sequencing had shown CD8+CD57+ cell expansion by flow cytometry. The source material was sorted CD4+, CD8+, or CD8+CD57+ T cells (not recorded which) from PBMCs. These receptors came from a human donor with aplastic anemia.

The chain employs TRBV2 and TRBJ2-3; the D gene is possibly TRBD2 (5 bases). The V gene's germline CDR1 is SNHLY and CDR2 FYNNEI. The CDR3 runs to 13 residues. Trimming left V 8 bases short and J 6 bases short, with 15 bases between. The CDR3 DNA reads as TGTGCCAGCGAAGGGCGGGCACGGGATACGCAGTATTTT. Protein: CASEGRARDTQYF.

The chain employs TRBV4-1 and TRBJ1-2, with 7 bases lining up with TRBD1. Unmatched junction bases numbered 15, after V lost 1 base and J lost 4 bases. This CDR3 has 18 amino acids. Looked up from germline, CDR1 is MGHRA and CDR2 is YSYEKL. The CDR3 protein is CASSQAGGQLGLFYGYTF. DNA for the CDR3: TGCGCCAGCAGCCAAGCTGGGGGACAGCTAGGCTTGTTCTATGGCTACACCTTC.

A note on this clonotype: Since a much larger clone is just one base distant, this may be a read error. The chain couples TRBV5-6 to TRBJ1-4; 7 positions agree with TRBD1. The germline CDR1 and CDR2 sequences are SGHDT and YYEEEE. The CDR3 consists of 14 residues. CDR3 loop: CASSSQGRYEELFF. The CDR3 DNA sequence: TGTGCCAGCAGCTCACAGGGGAGGTATGAAGAACTGTTTTTT. The full variable domain, with the rest looked up from reference TRBV5-6 and TRBJ1-4, is DAGVTQSPTHLIKTRGQQVTLRCSPKSGHDTVSWYQQALGQGPQFIFQYYEEEERQRGNFPDRFSGHQFPNYSSELNVNALLLGDSALYLCASSSQGRYEELFFGSGTQLSVL.

Concerning this clonotype: A much larger clone sits a single nucleotide away, making a read error possible. The chain combines TRBV11-2 with TRBJ1-1; D is uncertain. The length of the CDR3 is 14 residues. Germline V gene data show CDR1 as SGHAT and CDR2 as FQNNGV. The CDR3 region has the DNA TGTGCCAGCAACTTAGTGGGCGTGGGGACTGAAGCTTTCTTT. Protein product: CASNLVGVGTEAFF.

The chain uses TRBV28 and TRBJ1-4; D might be TRBD1 (5 bases). CDR3 length: 16 residues. V was pared by 6 bases and J by 0 bases, with 14 bases between. CDR1 MDHEN and CDR2 SYDVKM come from the germline V gene. CDR3 loop: CASRGRPGATNEKLFF. Written as DNA, the CDR3 is TGTGCCAGCAGGGGACGTCCGGGAGCAACTAATGAAAAACTGTTTTTT. The variable domain in full, completed from reference TRBV28 and TRBJ1-4, reads DVKVTQSSRYLVKRTGEKVFLECVQDMDHENMFWYRQDPGLGLRLIYFSYDVKMKEKGDIPEGYSVSREKKERFSLILESASTNQTSMYLCASRGRPGATNEKLFFGSGTQLSVL.

As to this clonotype: One end of the junction fails to match germline, which may point to a read error. This chain links TRBV6-5 with TRBJ1-2, with D possibly TRBD1 on 6 matching bases. The CDR3 loop spans 15 amino acids. Germline CDR1 reads MNHEY; CDR2 reads SVGAGI. CDR3 amino acids: CANSYSYRELYGYTF. The CDR3, as DNA: TGTGCCAACAGTTACTCGTACAGGGAGCTCTATGGCTACACCTTC.

This clonotype was detected only a few times. This could be a read error, since a much larger clone is one nucleotide away. This sequence joins TRBV20-1 and TRBJ2-7; 11 bases fit TRBD1. V was pared by 3 bases and J by 3 bases, with 1 base of the junction left unmatched. Germline V CDR1 and CDR2: DFQATT, SNEGSKA (reference sequence). The CDR3 is made up of 13 amino acids. Here the CDR3 DNA reads TGCAGTGCTAGGGGGACAGGGGGCTACGAGCAGTACGTC. Protein product: CSARGTGGYEQYV.

This clonotype showed up just a few times. The CDR3 loop reads CASSVIGTSYEQYF. The CDR3 DNA reads as TGTGCCAGCAGCGTAATAGGTACCAGCTACGAGCAGTACTTC. This sequence joins TRBV9 and TRBJ2-7; D not resolved. This CDR3 spans 14 amino acids. The germline gives CDR1 SGDLS, CDR2 YYNGEE. V was cut by 1 base and J by 3 bases, with 11 bases left in between.

This clonotype was seen ten or more times. CDR3 sequence (DNA): TGCGCCAGCAGCCAAGCTTTCAGTGGCTCCTACAATGAGCAGTTCTTC. Its protein is CASSQAFSGSYNEQFF. V and J are TRBV4-1 and TRBJ2-1; D gene ambiguous. The CDR3 is made up of 16 amino acids. Deletions cut 1 base from V and 0 bases from J, with 10 bases between. The germline V gene has CDR1 MGHRA and CDR2 YSYEKL.

At least ten counts were recorded for this clonotype. The chain joins TRBV12-3 or TRBV12-4 to TRBJ1-4; D gene uncertain. Trimming pared 4 bases from V and 3 bases from J, leaving 9 bases between. This CDR3 is 14 amino acids long. In DNA, the CDR3 is TGTGCCAGCAGTTGGAGCGAGGCTAATGAAAAACTGTTTTTT. This translates into CASSWSEANEKLFF.

The sample holds many counts of this clonotype. J is TRBJ2-2 and V is TRBV20-1; TRBD1 matches 8 bases. There are 15 residues in the CDR3. The germline CDR1 and CDR2 sequences are DFQATT and SNEGSKA (reference sequence). V was pared by 6 bases and J by 7 bases, with 13 bases of the junction left unmatched. CDR3 sequence: CSATPGRGHYGELFF. The CDR3 coding sequence is TGCAGTGCGACCCCGGGCAGGGGGCATTACGGGGAGCTGTTTTTT.

This chain connects TRBV2 to TRBJ1-2, with TRBD1 matching over 8 bases. V was pared by 4 bases and J by 3 bases, with 4 bases of the junction left unmatched. The length of the CDR3 is 14 residues. Germline-derived CDR1 and CDR2 are SNHLY and FYNNEI. CDR3 protein: CASSVHRGDYGYTF. In nucleotides, the CDR3 is TGTGCCAGCAGTGTCCACAGGGGGGACTATGGCTACACCTTC.

This clonotype was seen only once. A much larger clone lies one base from this, so it may be a read error. The chain combines TRBV20-1 with TRBJ2-3; TRBD2 agrees at 12 bases. CDR3 length: 18 amino acids. Germline CDR1 and CDR2: DFQATT and SNEGSKA (reference sequence). CDR3 DNA: TGCGGTGCTAGAGGAAGACTAGCGGGGGACCCCGGTACAGATACGCAGTATTTT. Amino acid sequence: CGARGRLAGDPGTDTQYF.

The table lists this clonotype with many counts. V usage is TRBV3-1 and J usage is TRBJ1-6, with 9 bases fitting TRBD1. Trimming took 1 base from V and 9 from J; bases not matched to a gene: 4. Looked up from germline, CDR1 is LGHDT and CDR2 is YNNKEL (reference sequence). The CDR3 is 15 amino acids. The CDR3 reads CASSQGQGVTSPLHF. CDR3 coding DNA: TGTGCCAGCAGCCAAGGACAGGGGGTAACTTCACCCCTCCACTTT.

The chain employs TRBV14 and TRBJ1-6; tentative D call: TRBD1 (5 bases). Trimming removed 6 bases from V and 10 bases from J, with 10 bases in between. The CDR3 is 12 amino acids. Germline loops: CDR1 SGHDN, CDR2 FVKESK. This chain's CDR3 is CASSAGSSPLHF. The CDR3 bases are TGTGCCAGCAGTGCAGGGTCCTCACCCCTCCACTTT. The variable domain in full, completed from reference TRBV14 and TRBJ1-6, reads EAGVTQFPSHSVIEKGQTVTLRCDPISGHDNLYWYRRVMGKEIKFLLHFVKESKQDESGMPNNRFLAERTGGTYSTLKVQPAELEDSGVYFCASSAGSSPLHFGNGTRLTVT.

This clonotype was seen at least ten times. The gene calls are TRBV12-3 or TRBV12-4 and TRBJ2-7; no definite D call. This CDR3 is 17 amino acids long. V gave up 6 bases and J gave up 2 bases, with 23 bases separating them. CDR3 in DNA: TGTGCCAGCAGACAAGACCAGCCGTCGGACGGAGCCTACGAGCAGTACTTC. This gives the protein CASRQDQPSDGAYEQYF.

The chain links TRBV2 to TRBJ2-7; 8 nucleotides agree with TRBD1. The CDR3 has 13 residues. Germline V gene sequence: CDR1 SNHLY, CDR2 FYNNEI. V lost 7 bases and J lost 4; bases outside the gene matches: 6. The CDR3 nucleotides are TGTGCCAGCATTGGACAGGGTCGATACGAGCAGTACTTC. Protein product: CASIGQGRYEQYF.

The table lists this clonotype with many counts. The chain links TRBV12-3 or TRBV12-4 to TRBJ1-5; D ambiguous. V was cut by 4 bases and J by 9 bases, with 19 bases left in between. The CDR3 covers 15 residues. The CDR3 region has the DNA TGTGCCAGCAGTTCCCGAGGCGGTACTTCAAGGCCCCAGCATTTT. Protein: CASSSRGGTSRPQHF.

The V gene is TRBV25-1, the J gene TRBJ2-4; 7 nucleotides align to TRBD1. The CDR3 sequence is 14 residues long. The germline gives CDR1 MGHDK, CDR2 SYGVNS. V shed 5 bases and J 3 bases; nucleotides not matched to a gene: 4. In DNA form, the CDR3 reads TGTGCCAGCAGTCCCAGACAGGGCAAAAACATTCAGTACTTC. Its translation is CASSPRQGKNIQYF.

This clonotype was observed many times. The genes are TRBV29-1 and TRBJ2-3, with 9 bases matching TRBD2. The CDR3 sequence is 15 residues long. Germline V gene lookup returns CDR1 SQVTM and CDR2 ANQGSEA. V gave up 1 base and J gave up 6 bases; unmatched junction bases: 8. The CDR3, as DNA: TGCAGCGTTGAAGGGACTAGCGTTAATTTGGATACGCAGTATTTT. Translated, it gives CSVEGTSVNLDTQYF.

The chain recombines TRBV20-1 with TRBJ1-2, with D possibly being TRBD1 (6 bases). Germline-derived CDR1 and CDR2 are DFQATT and SNEGSKA (reference sequence). Deletions cut 0 bases from V and 5 bases from J, with 16 bases between. The CDR3 has 15 residues. The DNA for the CDR3 is TGCAGTGCTAGAGATCTCCCAGGGGCGCTTTATGGCTACACCTTC. Translation: CSARDLPGALYGYTF.

This chain joins TRBV10-2 and TRBJ2-7; 10 bases agree with TRBD2. Looked up from germline, CDR1 is WSHSY and CDR2 is SAAADI. The CDR3 sequence is 15 residues long. V lost 6 bases, J lost 0 bases, and 5 bases stayed unmatched. The CDR3 bases are TGCGCCAGCAGACGCGGGACTAGCGTCTCCTACGAGCAGTACGTC. Protein: CASRRGTSVSYEQYV.

This chain uses TRBV9 with TRBJ2-2; a weak D match, TRBD1 (6 bases). The CDR3 runs to 13 residues. V gave up 4 bases and J gave up 8 bases, with 12 bases separating them. The germline gives CDR1 SGDLS, CDR2 YYNGEE. In DNA form, the CDR3 reads TGTGCCAGCAGCCCGATAGACAGGGGGGAGCTGTTTTTT. This translates into CASSPIDRGELFF.

CDR3 sequence: CASSLMGQGAEQYF. The CDR3 bases are TGTGCCAGCAGTTTAATGGGACAGGGCGCTGAGCAGTACTTC. This chain connects TRBV27 to TRBJ2-7, with TRBD1 identical over 9 bases. J was trimmed by 7 bases and V by 2 bases; bases with no gene match: 6. The length of the CDR3 is 14 residues. Germline values: CDR1 MNHEY, CDR2 SMNVEV (reference sequence).

The V and J genes are TRBV5-4 and TRBJ1-6; D gene ambiguous. The CDR3 sequence is 12 residues long. From germline, CDR1 is SGHNT and CDR2 YYREEE (reference sequence). Trimming left V 4 bases short and J 7 bases short, with 6 bases between. The CDR3 region is CASSRGNSPLHF. CDR3 coding DNA: TGTGCCAGCAGCCGAGGAAATTCACCCCTCCACTTT.

The table lists this clonotype with a few counts. The chain employs TRBV7-6 and TRBJ1-5; TRBD1 might be the D (5 bases). The length of the CDR3 is 13 residues. Deletions cut 4 bases from V and 6 bases from J, with 10 bases between. Germline V CDR1 and CDR2: SGHVS, FNYEAQ. CDR3 coding DNA: TGTGCCAGCAGCTGGGGCACGGGTCAGCCCCAGCATTTT. Translating it yields CASSWGTGQPQHF.

This clonotype was seen only a few times. The chain recombines TRBV7-9 with TRBJ2-7; D unresolved. The ends were cut back, 2 bases at V and 0 bases at J, with 11 bases in the middle. Per germline, CDR1 SEHNR and CDR2 FQNEAQ (reference sequence). The CDR3 loop spans 15 amino acids. DNA of the CDR3: TGTGCCAGCAGCTTATTAGGCAGTAGCTCCTACGAGCAGTACTTC. Translation gives CASSLLGSSSYEQYF.

The chain carries TRBV15 and TRBJ1-5; no clear D gene. The CDR3 covers 15 residues. Germline V gene sequence: CDR1 LNHNV, CDR2 YYDKDF (reference sequence). Trimming removed 0 bases at V and 6 bases at J, with 12 bases between. CDR3 in amino acids: CATSRENQYGQPQHF. The CDR3 bases are TGTGCCACCAGCAGAGAGAATCAGTACGGTCAGCCCCAGCATTTT.

V usage is TRBV11-1 and J usage is TRBJ2-1; 8 nucleotides align to TRBD1. V was pared by 4 bases and J by 5 bases, with 7 bases of the junction left unmatched. CDR1 is SGHAT, CDR2 FQDESV, per germline (reference sequence). The CDR3 is made up of 15 amino acids. The CDR3 here is CASSSWTGKHNEQFF. Written as DNA, the CDR3 is TGTGCCAGCAGCTCTTGGACAGGGAAACACAATGAGCAGTTCTTC. Supplemented by reference TRBV11-1 and TRBJ2-1, the full variable domain reads EAEVAQSPRYKITEKSQAVAFWCDPISGHATLYWYRQILGQGPELLVQFQDESVVDDSQLPKDRFSAERLKGVDSTLKIQPAELGDSAMYLCASSSWTGKHNEQFFGPGTRLTVL.

This clonotype was observed at least ten times. The chain carries TRBV4-3 and TRBJ1-1; D unclear. The CDR3 runs to 14 residues. CDR1 and CDR2 from the germline V gene are LGHNA and YSLEER. V lost 5 bases and J 0 bases, leaving 10 bases between the germline ends. The CDR3 region has the DNA TGCGCCAGCAGCAGACTTTTGGTGAACACTGAAGCTTTCTTT. Protein product: CASSRLLVNTEAFF.

This clonotype was picked up a small number of times. The chain links TRBV7-6 to TRBJ1-1; 7 bases match TRBD1. Germline V gene data show CDR1 as SGHVS and CDR2 as FNYEAQ. With V trimmed by 6 bases and J by 3 bases, 1 base remained unmatched. This CDR3 spans 12 amino acids. CDR3 coding DNA: TGTGCCAGCAGAGGGACAGACACTGAAGCTTTCTTT. This sequence encodes CASRGTDTEAFF.

This clonotype was picked up one time. Possible read error: a much larger clone is one base away. It is unclear where the CDR3 begins or ends on the DNA, so no DNA is shown, and the CDR3 is as TCRdb lists it. The rearrangement links TRBV6-5 to TRBJ2-2; the table names TRBD1, a call not compared with the DNA. Both ends counted, the CDR3 spans 16 residues. CDR1 and CDR2 from the germline V gene are MNHEY and SVGAGI. The CDR3 is CASSYAVGGGTGEPFF.